The next 11 T cell receptor beta chains were all read from a single sample in a study of blood T cell repertoires in COVID-19. Clones were read by immunoSEQ multiplex PCR, and TCRdb kept only the in-frame ones, dropping some. Of around 50,000 clones in the sample, around 88% are singletons; the top ten hold approximately 25%. The source material was peripheral blood. Receptors were obtained from a woman at least 80 years old with acute or convalescent COVID-19.

The chain combines TRBV5-1 with TRBJ2-3, with D maybe TRBD1 (6 bases). V was pared by 0 bases and J by 5 bases, with 10 bases between. In germline, CDR1 is SGHRS, CDR2 YFSETQ. The CDR3 totals 14 residues. CDR3 DNA sequence: TGCGCCAGCAGCTTGGCCCGAGGGGGAGATACGCAGTATTTT. This translates into CASSLARGGDTQYF.

The rearrangement links TRBV4-2 to TRBJ1-5; 8 bases fit TRBD1. The CDR3 runs to 15 residues. CDR1 LGHNA and CDR2 YNFKEQ come from the germline V gene. V lost 4 bases and J lost 2; bases outside the gene matches: 4. DNA of the CDR3: TGTGCCAGCAGCCTGGAACAGGGGGGCAATCAGCCCCAGCATTTT. This sequence encodes CASSLEQGGNQPQHF.

The gene calls are TRBV7-9 and TRBJ1-4; 10 nucleotides line up with TRBD1. Germline trimming cut 0 bases from V and 7 bases from J; bases unmatched to any gene: 2. Germline-derived CDR1 and CDR2 are SEHNR and FQNEAQ (reference sequence). The CDR3 contains 15 residues. The CDR3 region has the DNA TGTGCCAGCAGCTTAGCGGGGACAGGGGCTGAAAAACTGTTTTTT. Protein sequence: CASSLAGTGAEKLFF.

This sequence joins TRBV3-1 (or the pseudogene TRBV3-2) and TRBJ1-4; D is uncertain. V lost 4 bases and J 0 bases, leaving 9 bases between the germline ends. Germline V lookup: CDR1 LGHDT, CDR2 YNNKEL (reference sequence). CDR3 size: 15 residues. CDR3 loop: CASSPDGATNEKLFF. DNA of the CDR3: TGTGCCAGCAGCCCGGACGGGGCAACTAATGAAAAACTGTTTTTT.

The CDR3 here is CASGTSGRSSYEQYV. The CDR3, as DNA: TGTGCCAGCGGGACTAGCGGGAGGAGCTCCTACGAGCAGTACGTC. The chain combines TRBV24-1 with TRBJ2-7; 15 bases agree with TRBD2. Germline values: CDR1 KGHDR, CDR2 SFDVKD. The J segment lost 0 bases and the V segment lost 11 bases, leaving 4 bases of the junction unmatched. The CDR3 extends over 15 amino acids.

This rearrangement joins TRBV6-5 to TRBJ2-1, with 7 bases lining up with TRBD2. The CDR3 sequence is 15 residues long. Germline CDR1 reads MNHEY; CDR2 reads SVGAGI. Trimming at V came to 5 bases and at J to 0 bases, leaving 4 bases not matched to a gene. For the CDR3, the DNA is TGTGCCAGCAGTCCTTGGACTAGCTCCTACAATGAGCAGTTCTTC. Amino acids: CASSPWTSSYNEQFF.

The chain carries TRBV2 and TRBJ1-5; 8 bases map to TRBD1. J gave up 3 bases and V 8 bases, and 3 bases lay outside the gene matches. The CDR3 spans 13 residues. Germline CDR1 and CDR2: SNHLY and FYNNEI. The CDR3 protein is CASGTGSNQPQHF. Written as DNA, the CDR3 is TGTGCCAGCGGGACAGGATCCAATCAGCCCCAGCATTTT.

As regards this clone: The same CDR3 is also encoded by other DNA sequences in this sample. The rearrangement uses TRBV7-9 and TRBJ2-1, with TRBD2 matching 8 bases. Germline V gene sequence: CDR1 SEHNR, CDR2 FQNEAQ (reference sequence). The J segment lost 5 bases and the V segment lost 8 bases, leaving 8 bases of the junction unmatched. This CDR3 is built from 14 residues. The CDR3 DNA sequence: TGTGCCAGCTTAAGCGGGAGTTTGGACAATGAGCAGTTCTTC. It is translated as CASLSGSLDNEQFF.

J is TRBJ2-7 and V is TRBV15; D possibly corresponds to TRBD2 (5 bases). Germline CDR1 reads LNHNV; CDR2 reads YYDKDF (reference sequence). The CDR3 consists of 13 residues. V lost 4 bases and J 6 bases, leaving 13 bases between the germline ends. For the CDR3, the DNA is TGTGCCACCAGCAAGGACTCTCTCACCGAGCAGTACGTC. This translates into CATSKDSLTEQYV.

The chain combines TRBV30 with TRBJ2-1; 9 bases map to TRBD2. CDR1 and CDR2 from the germline V gene are GTSNPN and SVGIG (reference sequence). Trimming cost V 0 bases and J 4 bases; bases outside gene matches: 1. The CDR3 length is 14 residues. This CDR3 is CAWSVGLAYNEQFF. DNA of the CDR3: TGTGCCTGGAGTGTAGGACTAGCGTACAATGAGCAGTTCTTC. Full variable domain (missing parts from reference TRBV30 and TRBJ2-1): SQTIHQWPATLVQPVGSPLSLECTVEGTSNPNLYWYRQAAGRGLQLLFYSVGIGQISSEVPQNLSASRPQDRQFILSSKKLLLSDSGFYLCAWSVGLAYNEQFFGPGTRLTVL.

The genes are TRBV6-1 and TRBJ1-6; 7 bases match TRBD1. The V gene's germline CDR1 is MNHNS and CDR2 SASEGT. CDR3 length: 14 residues. With V trimmed by 1 base and J by 7 bases, 1 base remained unmatched. The CDR3 reads CASSEGTGNSPLHF. The CDR3 DNA is TGTGCCAGCAGTGAAGGGACAGGAAATTCACCCCTCCACTTT.